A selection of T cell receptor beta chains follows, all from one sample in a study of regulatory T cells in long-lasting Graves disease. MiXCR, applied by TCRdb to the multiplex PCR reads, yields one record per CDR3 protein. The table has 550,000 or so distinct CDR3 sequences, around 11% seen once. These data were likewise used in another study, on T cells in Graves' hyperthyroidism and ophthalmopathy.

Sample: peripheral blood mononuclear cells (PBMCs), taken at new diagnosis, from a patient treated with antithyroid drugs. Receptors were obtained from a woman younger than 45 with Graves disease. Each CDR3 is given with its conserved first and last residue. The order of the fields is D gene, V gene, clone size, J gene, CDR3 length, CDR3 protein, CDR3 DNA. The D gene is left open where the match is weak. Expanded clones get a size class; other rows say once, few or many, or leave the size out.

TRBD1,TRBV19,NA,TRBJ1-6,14,CASGRTGENSPLHF,TGTGCCAGCGGAAGGACAGGGGAAAATTCACCCCTCCACTTT
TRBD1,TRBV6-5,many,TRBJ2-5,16,CASSYSDRGYQETQYF,TGTGCCAGCAGTTACTCAGACAGGGGATATCAAGAGACCCAGTACTTC
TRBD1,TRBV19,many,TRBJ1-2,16,CASSIDAAGGRGGYTF,TGTGCCAGTAGTATAGACGCCGCAGGGGGAAGAGGTGGCTACACCTTC
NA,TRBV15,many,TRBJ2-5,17,CATYDRAGGDGPETQYF,TGTGCCACCTACGACAGGGCTGGCGGGGATGGGCCAGAGACCCAGTACTTC
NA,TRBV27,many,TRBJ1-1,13,CASSFKENTEAFF,TGTGCCAGCAGTTTTAAGGAGAACACTGAAGCTTTCTTT
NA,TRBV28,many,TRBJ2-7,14,CASIGGMVWNEQYF,TGTGCCAGCATTGGGGGCATGGTCTGGAATGAGCAGTACTTC
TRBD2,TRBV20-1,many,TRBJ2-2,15,CSARTSGPNTGELFF,TGCAGTGCTAGGACTAGCGGACCGAACACCGGGGAGCTGTTTTTT
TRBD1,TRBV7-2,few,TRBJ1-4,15,CASSAPGQGAEKLFF,TGTGCCAGCAGCGCACCGGGACAGGGAGCTGAAAAACTGTTTTTT
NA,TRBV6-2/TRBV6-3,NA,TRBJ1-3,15,CASRPRGSSRNTIYF,TGTGCCAGCAGACCACGGGGGTCCTCTCGAAACACCATATATTTT
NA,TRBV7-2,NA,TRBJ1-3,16,CASSDVGSFSGNTIYF,TGTGCCAGCAGCGATGTGGGGAGCTTCTCTGGAAACACCATATATTTT
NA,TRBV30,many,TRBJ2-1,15,CAWSSRGKTYNEQFF,TGTGCCTGGAGCTCTAGAGGGAAAACCTACAATGAGCAGTTCTTC
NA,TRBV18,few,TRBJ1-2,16,CASSPQTVEGNYGYTF,TGTGCCAGCTCACCACAAACAGTGGAGGGGAACTATGGCTACACCTTC
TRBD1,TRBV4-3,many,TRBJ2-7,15,CASSHQTGEIYEQYF,TGCGCCAGCAGCCATCAGACAGGGGAGATCTACGAGCAGTACTTC
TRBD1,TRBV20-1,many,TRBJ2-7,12,CSTGTVNYEQYF,TGCAGTACCGGGACAGTAAATTACGAGCAGTACTTC
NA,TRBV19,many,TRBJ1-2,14,CASSIVDTGWGYTF,TGTGCCAGTAGTATAGTGGACACCGGCTGGGGCTACACCTTC
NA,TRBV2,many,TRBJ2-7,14,CASSEFMDSYEQYF,TGTGCCAGCAGTGAATTCATGGATTCCTACGAGCAGTACTTC
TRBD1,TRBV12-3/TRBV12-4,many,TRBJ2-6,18,CASSPSGQGAAGANVLTF,TGTGCCAGCAGTCCTTCCGGACAGGGGGCGGCTGGGGCCAACGTCCTGACTTTC
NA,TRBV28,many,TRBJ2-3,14,CASSPSWGSGTQYF,TGTGCCAGCAGCCCTTCTTGGGGCTCTGGTACGCAGTATTTT
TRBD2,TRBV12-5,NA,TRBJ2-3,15,CASAPRAGGPDTQYF,TGTGCTAGTGCCCCGAGAGCGGGAGGGCCAGATACGCAGTATTTT
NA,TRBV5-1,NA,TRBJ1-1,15,CASSLDGGRRTEAFF,TGCGCCAGCAGCTTGGATGGGGGGCGACGTACTGAAGCTTTCTTT
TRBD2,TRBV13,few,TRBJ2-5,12,CASSLWGGTQYF,TGTGCCAGCAGCCTGTGGGGGGGGACCCAGTACTTC
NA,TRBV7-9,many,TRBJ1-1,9,CASRPKAFF,TGTGCCAGCCGACCTAAAGCTTTCTTT
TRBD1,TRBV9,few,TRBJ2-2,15,CASSGTGLNTGELFF,TGTGCCAGCAGCGGGACAGGGTTGAACACCGGGGAGCTGTTTTTT
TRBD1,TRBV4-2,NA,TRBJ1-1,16,CASSQPRQGRNTEAFF,TGTGCCAGCAGCCAGCCCCGACAGGGAAGGAACACTGAAGCTTTCTTT
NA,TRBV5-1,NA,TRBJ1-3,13,CASSFDRRNTIYF,TGCGCCAGCAGCTTTGACAGGAGAAACACCATATATTTT
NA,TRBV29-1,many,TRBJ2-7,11,CSVQGRYEQYF,TGCAGCGTACAGGGCCGCTACGAGCAGTACTTC
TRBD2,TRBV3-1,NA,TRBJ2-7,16,CASSPQWGSGRYEQYF,TGTGCCAGCAGCCCACAGTGGGGTAGCGGGAGGTACGAGCAGTACTTC
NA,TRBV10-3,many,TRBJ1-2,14,CAISTREANYGYTF,TGTGCCATCAGTACCCGGGAAGCTAACTATGGCTACACCTTC
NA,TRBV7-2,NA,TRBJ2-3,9,CASSQTQYF,TGTGCCAGCAGCCAGACGCAGTATTTT
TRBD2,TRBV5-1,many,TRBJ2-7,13,CASSPRGSHEQYF,TGCGCCAGCAGCCCCCGCGGGAGTCACGAGCAGTACTTC
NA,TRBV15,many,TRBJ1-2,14,CATSRDLGSYGYTF,TGTGCCACCAGCAGAGATCTGGGGAGCTATGGCTACACCTTC
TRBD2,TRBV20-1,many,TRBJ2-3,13,CSAAGDSTDTQYF,TGCAGTGCCGCGGGAGACTCCACAGATACGCAGTATTTT
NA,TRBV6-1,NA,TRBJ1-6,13,CASSTRLLGPLHF,TGTGCCAGCAGTACTAGACTCTTGGGACCCCTCCACTTT
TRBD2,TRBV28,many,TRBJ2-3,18,CASSTLPPLAEPPDTQYF,TGTGCCAGCAGTACCCTACCGCCGCTAGCGGAGCCCCCAGATACGCAGTATTTT
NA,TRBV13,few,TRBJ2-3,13,CASSLGWEDTQYF,TGTGCCAGCAGCTTAGGCTGGGAAGATACGCAGTATTTT
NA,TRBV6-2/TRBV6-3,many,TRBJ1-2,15,CASSYGGQLSYGYTF,TGTGCCAGCAGTTACGGTGGACAGCTCTCCTATGGCTACACCTTC
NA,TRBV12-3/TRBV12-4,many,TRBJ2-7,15,CASTLMSGPSYEQYF,TGTGCCAGCACCCTGATGTCAGGTCCCTCCTACGAGCAGTACTTC
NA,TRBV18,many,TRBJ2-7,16,CASSPGVGRRGYEQYF,TGTGCCAGCTCACCAGGGGTGGGCAGAAGGGGCTACGAGCAGTACTTC
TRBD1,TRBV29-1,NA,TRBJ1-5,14,CSPAYRGRGQPQHF,TGCAGCCCGGCCTACAGGGGGCGCGGACAGCCCCAGCATTTT
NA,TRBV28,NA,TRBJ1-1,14,CACSLYRRDTEAFF,TGTGCCTGCAGTTTATATCGCAGGGACACTGAAGCTTTCTTT
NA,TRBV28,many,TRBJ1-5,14,CASDRGNSNQPQHF,TGTGCCAGCGATCGGGGCAATAGCAATCAGCCCCAGCATTTT
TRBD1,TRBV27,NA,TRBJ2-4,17,CATRTGPNLRAKNIQYF,TGTGCCACCAGGACAGGGCCCAATCTACGGGCCAAAAACATTCAGTACTTC
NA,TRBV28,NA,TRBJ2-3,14,CPSSLQGAPDTQYF,TGTCCCAGCAGTTTACAAGGGGCCCCAGATACGCAGTATTTT